This passage covers 26 T cell receptor beta chains from one sample sequenced in a study of CDR3 diversity in severe acne. TCRdb passed the PCR reads through MiXCR, listing each CDR3 protein once. Of around 94,000 distinct CDR3 sequences listed, around 56% were seen once; the top ten hold around 12%. Sequencing was done on a sample of blood. All receptors derive from a male donor with acne.

This clonotype is labeled medium-sized. The chain uses TRBV20-1 and TRBJ2-1, with 12 bases lining up with TRBD2. Per germline, CDR1 DFQATT and CDR2 SNEGSKA (reference sequence). This CDR3 has 16 residues. The junction had 7 bases not matched to a gene; V was cut back by 3 bases and J by 4 bases. CDR3 in DNA: TGCAGTGCTAGTACTAGCGGGAGGTCCACTTACAATGAGCAGTTCTTC. It specifies CSASTSGRSTYNEQFF.

The chain uses TRBV7-9 and TRBJ2-7, with 11 nucleotides matching TRBD1. Trimming removed 4 bases from V and 7 bases from J; junction bases left unmatched: 18. Germline V gene sequence: CDR1 SEHNR, CDR2 FQNEAQ (reference sequence). This CDR3 region has 18 residues. The DNA for the CDR3 is TGTGCCAGCAGCTGGGACAGGGGGAGCAGACTAGCCCCACGGGAGCAGTACTTC. This gives the protein CASSWDRGSRLAPREQYF.

This clonotype showed up many times. V gene TRBV20-1 combines with J gene TRBJ2-6, with D perhaps matching TRBD1 (6 bases). CDR3 length equals 17 residues. Trimming took off 4 bases at V and 1 base at J, with 17 bases between the two ends. CDR1 is DFQATT and CDR2 is SNEGSKA in the germline V gene (reference sequence). CDR3 DNA sequence: TGCAGTGCTACCGGGACACAAAAAACGTCTGGGGCCAACGTCCTGACTTTC. This translates into CSATGTQKTSGANVLTF.

This clonotype was seen at least ten times. The chain couples TRBV6-6 to TRBJ1-1; D might be TRBD1 (6 bases). Germline loops: CDR1 MNHNY, CDR2 SVGAGI (reference sequence). Deletions cut 6 bases from V and 5 bases from J, with 22 bases between. The CDR3 spans 16 residues. The CDR3 DNA reads as TGTGCCAGCAGGACCCCTTTAGGGGGGGTTAATACTGAAGCTTTCTTT. This gives the protein CASRTPLGGVNTEAFF.

As for this clonotype: This sequence may be a read error, since a much larger clone differs from it by one base. The V call is TRBV6-5, the J call TRBJ2-3; perhaps TRBD1 as D (5 bases). This CDR3 has 14 amino acids. Germline V CDR1 and CDR2: MNHEY, SVGAGI. CDR3 sequence: CASSYNGGADTLYF. The CDR3 region has the DNA TGTGCCAGCAGTTACAATGGTGGGGCAGATACGCTGTATTTT.

This clonotype was recorded a few times. The chain carries TRBV6-2 or TRBV6-3 and TRBJ1-3; D uncertain. Germline values: CDR1 MNHEY, CDR2 SVGEGT. V dropped 3 bases and J dropped 0 bases, with 12 bases sitting between them. CDR3 length: 16 residues. The CDR3 protein is CASSYGIVSSGNTIYF. As DNA, the CDR3 is TGTGCCAGCAGTTATGGTATCGTCAGCTCTGGAAACACCATATATTTT.

CDR3 sequence (DNA): TGTGCCAGCAGCTTGGATGGGACACCAGATCAGCCCCAGCATTTT. Translated: CASSLDGTPDQPQHF. The chain links TRBV5-4 to TRBJ1-5; TRBD1 might be the D (6 bases). Germline CDR1 reads SGHNT; CDR2 reads YYREEE (reference sequence). V was pared by 0 bases and J by 5 bases, with 12 bases between. This CDR3 contains 15 residues. Drawing the rest from reference TRBV5-4 and TRBJ1-5, the complete variable domain is ETGVTQSPTHLIKTRGQQVTLRCSSQSGHNTVSWYQQALGQGPQFIFQYYREEENGRGNFPPRFSGLQFPNYSSELNVNALELDDSALYLCASSLDGTPDQPQHFGDGTRLSIL.

This clonotype was recorded once. The chain has TRBV29-1 and TRBJ2-3; 10 nucleotides match TRBD1. The J segment lost 14 bases and the V segment lost 0 bases, leaving 5 bases of the junction unmatched. Germline V gives CDR1 SQVTM, CDR2 ANQGSEA. CDR3 length equals 12 residues. CDR3 loop: CSVEETGGRVYF. CDR3 in DNA: TGCAGCGTTGAAGAGACAGGGGGCCGGGTGTATTTT.

This chain connects TRBV6-5 to TRBJ2-7, with D perhaps matching TRBD1 or TRBD2 (6 bases each). The V gene lost 6 bases and the J gene lost 3 bases, with 18 bases spanning the gap. The CDR3 covers 15 residues. Germline-derived CDR1 and CDR2 are MNHEY and SVGAGI. The CDR3 DNA reads TGTGCCAGCAGCGCCACCGGGGGCGAAGGCTACGAGCAGTACTTC. Translating it yields CASSATGGEGYEQYF.

On this clonotype itself: A much larger clone differs by one base, so this may be a read error. The V and J genes are TRBV6-2 or TRBV6-3 and TRBJ2-7; 8 bases match TRBD2. The trim removed 8 bases at V and 3 bases at J, leaving 6 bases unmatched. Germline V lookup: CDR1 MNHEY, CDR2 SVGEGT. This CDR3 spans 13 amino acids. In DNA, the CDR3 is TGTGCCAGCGAGGGACTAGAAAACTACGAGCAGTACTTC. This sequence encodes CASEGLENYEQYF.

The chain uses TRBV25-1 and TRBJ2-5; D may be TRBD1 (6 bases). The V gene's germline CDR1 is MGHDK and CDR2 SYGVNS. CDR3 length equals 17 residues. V was trimmed by 0 bases and J by 7 bases, leaving 21 bases between them. The CDR3 DNA follows: TGTGCCAGCAGTGAATATGGACAGTCTCTTGGCTTGGGGACCCAGTACTTC. Its translation is CASSEYGQSLGLGTQYF.

The chain links TRBV5-1 to TRBJ1-2, with D possibly TRBD1 on 6 matching bases. V lost 7 bases and J 8 bases, leaving 18 bases between the germline ends. Germline CDR1 and CDR2: SGHRS and YFSETQ. The CDR3 is 13 residues long. For the CDR3, the DNA is TGCGCCAGCGGGGGGCCGGGACCGGAAGGCTACACCTTC. It translates to CASGGPGPEGYTF.

The V and J genes are TRBV4-3 and TRBJ2-7; 10 bases map to TRBD2. V trimming: 1 base; J trimming: 2 bases; junction bases outside the gene matches: 5. Germline-derived CDR1 and CDR2 are LGHNA and YSLEER. This CDR3 comprises 16 residues. CDR3 bases: TGCGCCAGCAGCCAAGTTATCGGGACTAGCGCCTACGAGCAGTACTTC. Its protein product is CASSQVIGTSAYEQYF.

The chain combines TRBV11-2 with TRBJ2-7, with unresolved D. The germline V gene has CDR1 SGHAT and CDR2 FQNNGV. V lost 3 bases and J lost 1, with 7 bases in between. The CDR3 sequence is 13 residues long. CDR3 bases: TGTGCCAGCAGCTTCGGCCGATCCTACGAGCAGTACTTC. Protein sequence: CASSFGRSYEQYF.

Points on this clonotype: With a much larger clone just one base away, this may be a read error. The J gene is TRBJ2-2, the V gene TRBV12-3 or TRBV12-4; 8 nucleotides agree with TRBD2. The ends lost 5 bases at V and 4 bases at J; junction bases unmatched: 3. This CDR3 comprises 14 residues. CDR3 amino acids: CASSEGTSTGELFF. CDR3 bases: TGTGCCAGCAGTGAGGGGACTAGCACCGGGGAGCTGTTTTTT.

The chain combines TRBV28 with TRBJ1-2; D remains unclear. Trimming removed 4 bases at V and 2 bases at J, with 5 bases between. Germline lookup yields CDR1 MDHEN and CDR2 SYDVKM. The CDR3 consists of 12 residues. The CDR3 loop reads CASSSGNYGYTF. The CDR3 region has the DNA TGTGCCAGCAGTTCTGGGAACTATGGCTACACCTTC.

Note on this clonotype: The conserved final phenylalanine or tryptophan is absent from the CDR3, which likely points to a read error. This sequence joins TRBV7-9 and TRBJ1-1; D gene ambiguous. Germline V gene lookup returns CDR1 SEHNR and CDR2 FQNEAQ (reference sequence). This CDR3 has 14 amino acids. The germline V and J ends were trimmed by 3 bases and 3 bases, with 11 bases remaining between them. The CDR3 loop reads CASSFHLGDTEAFL. For the CDR3, the DNA is TGTGCCAGCAGCTTCCATTTGGGAGACACTGAAGCTTTCCTT.

By sample fraction, this clonotype is medium-sized. The rearrangement joins TRBV12-3 or TRBV12-4 to TRBJ1-1; TRBD1 matches 7 bases. The CDR3 is 14 amino acids. V trimming: 6 bases; J trimming: 4 bases; junction bases outside the gene matches: 8. CDR3 loop: CASSWTGGGTEAFF. The CDR3 region has the DNA TGTGCCAGCAGCTGGACAGGCGGTGGCACTGAAGCTTTCTTT.

About this clonotype: A junction boundary mismatches the germline segment, possibly from a read error. The chain joins TRBV11-2 to TRBJ2-7; no definite D call. The V gene's germline CDR1 is SGHAT and CDR2 FQNNGV. This CDR3 contains 12 residues. The DNA for the CDR3 is TGTGCCAGCAGCTTACGGGCTTACGAGCGGTACTTC. This gives the protein CASSLRAYERYF.

Only one count was recorded for this clonotype. V and J are TRBV24-1 and TRBJ2-5; TRBD2 aligns across 8 bases. V was clipped by 4 bases and J by 0 bases; unmatched bases: 3. Germline V CDR1 and CDR2: KGHDR, SFDVKD. The CDR3 consists of 15 residues. The CDR3 DNA reads TGTGCCACCAGTGAGAGACTAGCGTACCAAGAGACCCAGTACTTC. This encodes CATSERLAYQETQYF.

This clonotype has more than one count but fewer than ten. V usage is TRBV30 and J usage is TRBJ2-5; 9 bases align to TRBD1. V lost 4 bases and J lost 4; bases outside the gene matches: 10. Germline V lookup: CDR1 GTSNPN, CDR2 SVGIG (reference sequence). This CDR3 region has 15 residues. The CDR3 DNA reads TGTGCCTGGACTACCGGGACAGGGTTTTTAGAGACCCAGTACTTC. It translates to CAWTTGTGFLETQYF.

The sample holds many counts of this clonotype. V and J are TRBV20-1 and TRBJ2-3; 7 bases line up with TRBD2. CDR1 is DFQATT, CDR2 SNEGSKA, per germline (reference sequence). The CDR3 covers 15 residues. J was trimmed by 2 bases and V by 3 bases; bases with no gene match: 8. The CDR3 protein is CSASSGLAVTDTQYF. CDR3 coding DNA: TGCAGTGCTAGTTCGGGCCTAGCGGTCACAGATACGCAGTATTTT.

DNA for the CDR3: TGTGCCAGCAGTTACTCCTACCCCCTCCCAGAGGAGAACACTGAAGCTTTCTTT. Encoded protein: CASSYSYPLPEENTEAFF. This chain links TRBV6-5 with TRBJ1-1; no definite D call. This CDR3 has 18 amino acids. V dropped 0 bases and J dropped 1 base, with 18 bases sitting between them. Germline-derived CDR1 and CDR2 are MNHEY and SVGAGI.

This chain connects TRBV7-8 to TRBJ2-3, with 8 bases lining up with TRBD1. CDR1 and CDR2 from the germline V gene are SGHVS and FQNEAQ. Losses at the gene ends were 4 bases for V and 3 bases for J; bases not matched to a gene: 9. The CDR3 is 16 amino acids. The DNA for the CDR3 is TGTGCCAGCAGCTACGATCAGGGGGCGAGGACAGATACGCAGTATTTT. Amino acids: CASSYDQGARTDTQYF.

Relative to its sample, this clonotype is medium-sized. The chain joins TRBV10-3 to TRBJ2-6, with no clear D. V shed 5 bases and J shed 7 bases, with 18 bases lying between them. There are 16 residues in the CDR3. Germline V CDR1 and CDR2: ENHRY, SYGVKD. CDR3 nucleotide sequence: TGTGCCATCAGTACACGACGTCTGTTGGCAGCCAACGTCCTGACTTTC. As protein: CAISTRRLLAANVLTF.

This clonotype appeared a single time. The gene calls are TRBV29-1 and TRBJ2-7; D gene ambiguous. This CDR3 comprises 13 residues. V lost 0 bases and J 0 bases, leaving 6 bases between the germline ends. The germline gives CDR1 SQVTM, CDR2 ANQGSEA. CDR3 region: CSVEDPDSYEQYF. The DNA of the CDR3 is TGCAGCGTTGAAGATCCAGACTCCTACGAGCAGTACTTC.